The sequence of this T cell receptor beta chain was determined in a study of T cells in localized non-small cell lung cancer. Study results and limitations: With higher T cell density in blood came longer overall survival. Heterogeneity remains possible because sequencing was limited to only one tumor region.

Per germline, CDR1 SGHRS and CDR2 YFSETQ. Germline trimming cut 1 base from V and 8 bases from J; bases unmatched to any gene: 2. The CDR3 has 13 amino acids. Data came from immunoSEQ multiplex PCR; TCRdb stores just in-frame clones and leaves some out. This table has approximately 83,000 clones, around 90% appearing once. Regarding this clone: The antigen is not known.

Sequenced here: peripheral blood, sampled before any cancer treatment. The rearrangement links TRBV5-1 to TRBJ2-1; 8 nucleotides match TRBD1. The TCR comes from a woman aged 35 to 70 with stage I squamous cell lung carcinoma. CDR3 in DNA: TGCGCCAGCAGCTTGCAGGGGGCCCATGAGCAGTTCTTC. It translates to CASSLQGAHEQFF. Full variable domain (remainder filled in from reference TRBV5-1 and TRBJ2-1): KAGVTQTPRYLIKTRGQQVTLSCSPISGHRSVSWYQQTPGQGLQFLFEYFSETQRNKGNFPGRFSGRQFSNSRSEMNVSTLELGDSALYLCASSLQGAHEQFFGPGTRLTVL.